These T cell receptor beta chains were read from a single sample in a study of Ad26.COV2.S vaccination and SARS-CoV-2 variants. Sequencing used immunoSEQ multiplex PCR; TCRdb keeps in-frame clones, though not all of them. Of more than 350,000 clones listed, about nine tenths are singletons. Sequences were derived from peripheral blood, sampled in a trial of Ad26.COV2.S vaccine versus placebo. The receptor source for this set is a person aged 18-60 years who received the Ad26.COV2.S COVID-19 vaccine or a placebo. The CDR3 runs from the conserved cysteine through the conserved F or W. The order of the fields is CDR3 length, J gene, V gene, clone size, D gene, CDR3 protein, CDR3 DNA. The D gene is left open where the match is weak. Size tells how often a clone was seen (once, few, many) or the class of an expanded clone, and some rows leave it out.

length: 15
J: TRBJ2-2
V: TRBV4-1
size: NA
D: NA
CDR3: CASSQRFGDTGELFF
DNA: TGCGCCAGCAGCCAACGTTTCGGGGACACGGGGGAGCTGTTTTTT

length: 17
J: TRBJ1-3
V: TRBV4-3
size: NA
D: NA
CDR3: CASSQESRRSSGNTIYF
DNA: TGCGCCAGCAGCCAAGAGTCCAGGCGCAGCTCTGGAAACACCATATATTTT

length: 15
J: TRBJ2-7
V: TRBV11-2
size: NA
D: NA
CDR3: CASSQSDGSFYEQYF
DNA: TGTGCCAGCAGCCAATCGGACGGGAGTTTCTACGAGCAGTACTTC

length: 14
J: TRBJ2-7
V: TRBV9
size: NA
D: NA
CDR3: CASSVGGVSYEQYF
DNA: TGTGCCAGCAGCGTAGGGGGGGTTTCCTACGAGCAGTACTTC

length: 14
J: TRBJ1-5
V: TRBV6-4
size: NA
D: TRBD1
CDR3: CASSPTGVSQPQHF
DNA: TGTGCCAGCAGCCCCACAGGGGTGAGTCAGCCCCAGCATTTT

length: 13
J: TRBJ1-1
V: TRBV7-2
size: once
D: NA
CDR3: CASSLYGQAEAFF
DNA: TGTGCCAGCAGCTTATATGGCCAGGCTGAAGCTTTCTTT

length: 15
J: TRBJ2-3
V: TRBV6-2/TRBV6-3
size: NA
D: TRBD2
CDR3: CASSTTGTRTDTQYF
DNA: TGTGCCAGCAGTACGACCGGGACTAGGACAGATACGCAGTATTTT

length: 14
J: TRBJ1-4
V: TRBV11-2
size: NA
D: NA
CDR3: CASSLGAGWEKLFF
DNA: TGTGCCAGCAGCTTAGGGGCAGGGTGGGAAAAACTGTTTTTT

length: 12
J: TRBJ2-7
V: TRBV7-9
size: NA
D: NA
CDR3: CASSLDTYEQYF
DNA: TGTGCCAGCAGCTTGGACACCTACGAGCAGTACTTC

length: 15
J: TRBJ2-3
V: TRBV20-1
size: NA
D: TRBD2
CDR3: CSASWVSGISDTQYF
DNA: TGCAGTGCTAGTTGGGTTAGCGGGATATCAGATACGCAGTATTTT

length: 15
J: TRBJ2-2
V: TRBV7-7
size: few
D: NA
CDR3: CASSPGTVNTGELFF
DNA: TGTGCCAGCAGCCCCGGGACCGTGAACACCGGGGAGCTGTTTTTT

length: 16
J: TRBJ2-1
V: TRBV9
size: NA
D: NA
CDR3: CASSGSTLQVSYEQFF
DNA: TGTGCCAGCAGCGGGAGTACCTTACAGGTTTCTTATGAGCAGTTCTTC

length: 13
J: TRBJ1-2
V: TRBV27
size: NA
D: NA
CDR3: CASSPLGLGGYTF
DNA: TGTGCCAGCAGTCCCCTAGGCCTGGGGGGCTACACCTTC

length: 16
J: TRBJ1-3
V: TRBV18
size: NA
D: NA
CDR3: CASSPRGHSAGNTIYF
DNA: TGTGCCAGCTCACCCAGGGGTCATAGTGCTGGAAACACCATATATTTT

length: 15
J: TRBJ2-7
V: TRBV7-9
size: once
D: NA
CDR3: CASSLSGGRSYEQYF
DNA: TGTGCCAGCAGCTTAAGTGGGGGAAGGTCCTACGAGCAGTACTTC

length: 15
J: TRBJ2-3
V: TRBV7-2
size: NA
D: NA
CDR3: CASSWQGLSTDTQYF
DNA: TGTGCCAGCAGCTGGCAGGGGTTGAGCACAGATACGCAGTATTTT

length: 15
J: TRBJ1-2
V: TRBV4-1
size: NA
D: NA
CDR3: CASSQARGPMGSYTF
DNA: TGCGCCAGCAGCCAAGCGAGGGGTCCAATGGGAAGCTACACCTTC

length: 13
J: TRBJ1-1
V: TRBV2
size: NA
D: NA
CDR3: CASTNRGGTEAFF
DNA: TGTGCCAGCACAAACAGAGGAGGCACTGAAGCTTTCTTT

length: 16
J: TRBJ1-5
V: TRBV19
size: NA
D: NA
CDR3: CASSPIVGQGRQPQHF
DNA: TGTGCCAGTTCCCCGATTGTTGGGCAGGGACGGCAGCCCCAGCATTTT

length: 13
J: TRBJ2-1
V: TRBV7-7
size: once
D: NA
CDR3: CASSFGPYNEQFF
DNA: TGTGCCAGCAGCTTCGGACCCTACAATGAGCAGTTCTTC

length: 15
J: TRBJ1-5
V: TRBV5-8
size: NA
D: TRBD1
CDR3: CASSLQGIGSQPQHF
DNA: TGTGCCAGCAGCTTACAGGGGATAGGGAGTCAGCCCCAGCATTTT

length: 15
J: TRBJ2-3
V: TRBV5-4
size: NA
D: NA
CDR3: CASSFDNHGTDTQYF
DNA: TGTGCCAGCAGCTTTGATAACCATGGCACAGATACGCAGTATTTT

length: 14
J: TRBJ2-5
V: TRBV3-1/TRBV3-2
size: NA
D: NA
CDR3: CASSQYQGGETQYF
DNA: TGTGCCAGCAGCCAGTACCAGGGGGGCGAGACCCAGTACTTC

length: 12
J: TRBJ1-4
V: TRBV5-1
size: once
D: NA
CDR3: CASSLGDEKLFF
DNA: TGCGCCAGCAGCTTGGGTGATGAAAAACTGTTTTTT

length: 13
J: TRBJ1-5
V: TRBV12-3/TRBV12-4
size: NA
D: NA
CDR3: CASSLAGSQPQHF
DNA: TGTGCCAGCAGTCTTGCGGGAAGTCAGCCCCAGCATTTT

length: 15
J: TRBJ1-3
V: TRBV18
size: NA
D: NA
CDR3: CASSPRTDSGNTIYF
DNA: TGTGCCAGCTCACCAAGGACGGACTCTGGAAACACCATATATTTT

length: 17
J: TRBJ1-2
V: TRBV28
size: NA
D: TRBD1
CDR3: CASKPPSSQGALYGYTF
DNA: TGTGCCAGCAAACCACCCAGTTCTCAGGGGGCGCTCTATGGCTACACCTTC

length: 14
J: TRBJ1-5
V: TRBV7-2
size: NA
D: NA
CDR3: CASSLDRVGQPQHF
DNA: TGTGCCAGCAGCTTAGACAGGGTGGGCCAGCCCCAGCATTTT

length: 18
J: TRBJ1-6
V: TRBV27
size: NA
D: NA
CDR3: CASSLDRRGDPHYSPLHF
DNA: TGTGCCAGCAGTTTAGATCGGCGCGGGGACCCCCATTATTCACCCCTCCACTTT

length: 14
J: TRBJ2-1
V: TRBV10-3
size: NA
D: TRBD2
CDR3: CAISGASGSSEQFF
DNA: TGTGCCATCAGTGGGGCTAGCGGGAGTAGTGAGCAGTTCTTC

length: 15
J: TRBJ2-1
V: TRBV27
size: NA
D: TRBD2
CDR3: CASSSLAGRDNEQFF
DNA: TGTGCCAGCAGTTCACTAGCGGGACGGGACAATGAGCAGTTCTTC

length: 13
J: TRBJ2-4
V: TRBV29-1
size: few
D: TRBD1
CDR3: CSVIGQGLHIQYF
DNA: TGCAGCGTTATCGGACAGGGGCTGCACATTCAGTACTTC

length: 15
J: TRBJ2-1
V: TRBV6-2/TRBV6-3
size: NA
D: TRBD2
CDR3: CASSSSGSHRNEQFF
DNA: TGTGCCAGCAGTTCTAGCGGGAGTCATCGCAATGAGCAGTTCTTC

length: 14
J: TRBJ1-1
V: TRBV7-2
size: NA
D: TRBD1
CDR3: CASSLQQGDTEAFF
DNA: TGTGCCAGCAGCTTACAACAGGGGGACACTGAAGCTTTCTTT

length: 13
J: TRBJ2-3
V: TRBV9
size: NA
D: NA
CDR3: CASSFSGTDTQYF
DNA: TGTGCCAGCAGCTTTAGCGGCACAGATACGCAGTATTTT

length: 13
J: TRBJ2-2
V: TRBV4-3
size: few
D: NA
CDR3: CASSQEELGELFF
DNA: TGCGCCAGCAGCCAAGAGGAACTCGGGGAGCTGTTTTTT

length: 17
J: TRBJ2-7
V: TRBV3-1/TRBV3-2
size: NA
D: TRBD2
CDR3: CASSLGLAGGPSYEQYF
DNA: TGTGCCAGCAGCCTTGGACTAGCGGGAGGGCCGTCCTACGAGCAGTACTTC

length: 15
J: TRBJ2-1
V: TRBV7-9
size: NA
D: TRBD2
CDR3: CASSFGGRAYNEQFF
DNA: TGTGCCAGCAGCTTCGGCGGGAGGGCCTACAATGAGCAGTTCTTC

length: 20
J: TRBJ2-1
V: TRBV11-2
size: NA
D: NA
CDR3: CASSLDLGGTISLPYNEQFF
DNA: TGTGCCAGCAGCTTAGATTTGGGGGGAACGATCTCCCTCCCTTACAATGAGCAGTTCTTC

length: 14
J: TRBJ2-7
V: TRBV5-4
size: NA
D: NA
CDR3: CASSAEMGIYEQYF
DNA: TGTGCCAGCAGCGCAGAAATGGGGATTTACGAGCAGTACTTC

length: 13
J: TRBJ2-7
V: TRBV7-6
size: NA
D: NA
CDR3: CASSRGTGNEQYF
DNA: TGTGCCAGCAGCAGAGGTACAGGGAACGAGCAGTACTTC

length: 14
J: TRBJ2-7
V: TRBV5-4
size: NA
D: TRBD2
CDR3: CASSFGLADHEQYF
DNA: TGTGCCAGCAGCTTTGGACTAGCGGACCACGAGCAGTACTTC

length: 16
J: TRBJ2-5
V: TRBV15
size: NA
D: NA
CDR3: CATSRDPGIYQETQYF
DNA: TGTGCCACCAGCAGAGATCCCGGAATTTACCAAGAGACCCAGTACTTC

length: 13
J: TRBJ2-5
V: TRBV30
size: NA
D: NA
CDR3: CAWRSGSRETQYF
DNA: TGTGCCTGGAGATCAGGCAGCAGAGAGACCCAGTACTTC

length: 14
J: TRBJ2-7
V: TRBV27
size: NA
D: NA
CDR3: CASRPGLTYERQYF
DNA: TGTGCCAGCAGACCGGGACTCACCTACGAGCGGCAGTACTTC

length: 13
J: TRBJ2-7
V: TRBV5-5
size: NA
D: NA
CDR3: CASSLQGGYEQYF
DNA: TGTGCCAGCAGCTTGCAGGGCGGGTACGAGCAGTACTTC

length: 14
J: TRBJ1-6
V: TRBV7-6
size: NA
D: NA
CDR3: CASSLSAFNSPLHF
DNA: TGTGCCAGCAGCTTATCCGCTTTTAATTCACCCCTCCACTTT

length: 14
J: TRBJ2-5
V: TRBV4-1
size: NA
D: TRBD2
CDR3: CASSRGLVRETQYF
DNA: TGCGCCAGCAGCCGCGGACTAGTCCGGGAGACCCAGTACTTC